This TCR beta chain derives from a study of T cells in localized non-small cell lung cancer. Study observations and caveats: T cell clonality was highest in uninvolved adjacent lung, above tumor. There were a median 57 of the top 100 tumor clones appearing in adjacent lung.

Comment on this clone: Its antigen is still unknown.

The germline V gene encodes CDR1 MNHNY and CDR2 SVGAGI (reference sequence). The CDR3 runs 15 residues. Trimming removed 0 bases from V and 8 bases from J; junction bases left unmatched: 4. Profiling relied on immunoSEQ multiplex PCR, and the TCRdb table lists in-frame clones only, not all of them. The sample lists tens of thousands of clones, 75% to 90% occurring once. The sequencing here drew on PBMCs, taken before any cancer treatment. The gene calls are TRBV6-6 and TRBJ1-3; 10 bases are shared with TRBD1. The clonotype comes from a man aged 40 to 69 with stage II squamous cell lung carcinoma. CDR3 protein: CASSYSTGGLDTIYF. The CDR3 nucleotides are TGTGCCAGCAGTTACTCGACAGGGGGCCTCGACACCATATATTTT.